This TCR beta chain was sequenced for a study of T cell responses to AZD1222 COVID-19 vaccine. The length of the CDR3 is 15 residues. The V end was cut by 1 base, the J end by 3 bases, with 12 bases between. Germline CDR1 SGHTA, CDR2 FQGNSA. General study results and limits: Distributed over spike, vaccine-associated CD4 TCRs predominated at 160-218 and 743-854. Variant regions that are unmutated are reportedly the target of nearly half of spike-specific TCRs. Recipients of AZD1222 seropositive at baseline numbered only 5 or 6. A mostly white British donor set with more females was recruited, and clonal diversity was possibly underestimated.

Data came from immunoSEQ multiplex PCR; TCRdb stores just in-frame clones and leaves some out. The data contain under 150,000 clones, around nine tenths of them singletons. As for this clone: The antigen remains undetermined.

The receptor was derived from an adult in good health. The chain joins TRBV7-2 to TRBJ1-1, with D unresolved. This specimen was peripheral blood, taken on day 0 of AZD1222 vaccination. The CDR3 nucleotides read TGTGCCAGCAGCTTAGTGTTGGCCCGGGACACTGAAGCTTTCTTT. It specifies CASSLVLARDTEAFF.